The subject of this entry is one T cell receptor beta chain. Its antigen remains unidentified. These data are taken from a study of blood T cells in healthy people across ages. Study-level background: About one barcoded beta molecule per two T cells came from capture by template switching. Overall study findings and caveats: Getting older went along with TCR beta diversity per million T cells dropping roughly linearly.

CDR1 is SGHRS and CDR2 is YFSETQ in the germline V gene. The CDR3 has 11 residues. V was clipped by 4 bases and J by 10 bases, with 11 bases between them. PCR was performed a second time for roughly 7 to 12 cycles using a sample-barcoded 5' primer and a J-beta primer mix. A template-switch adaptor that had 12 random nucleotides put a tag on each cDNA molecule. TCRdb passed the 5' RACE reads through MiXCR, listing each CDR3 protein once. The data show 1.2 million to 1.5 million distinct CDR3 sequences, 42% seen once. Sequencing input: blood. V is TRBV5-1 and J is TRBJ1-1, with unresolved D. The TCR was taken from a woman between 18 and 29 years old in good health. The CDR3 reads CASSEDRVAFF. Here the CDR3 DNA reads TGCGCCAGCAGCGAGGATAGGGTAGCTTTCTTT.